The present T cell receptor (beta chain) was sequenced within a study of CD8+CD57+ T cells in acquired aplastic anemia. In the study overall: Sorting CD4+ and CD8+ cells gave DNA averaging approximately 3 ug. Whole-study results and caveats: It was found that about 31 CD8+ CDR3 sequences were shared between patients and controls. Statistical testing detected no significant gap in CD8+ Simpson's diversity between patients and controls.

Patients chosen for sequencing had CD8+CD57+ cells that had expanded, as shown by flow cytometry. The patients, all of them, had severe acquired aplastic anemia. Comment on this clonotype: Its antigen is as yet unknown.

Genomic DNA templated the TCR beta VDJ and CDR3 profiling. TCRdb re-called the reads with MiXCR, one entry per CDR3 protein. The sample has some 200,000 distinct CDR3 sequences, approximately 48% seen once. Germline CDR1 reads LNHDA; CDR2 reads SQIVND (reference sequence). This CDR3 has 11 residues. Trimming cost V 3 bases and J 5 bases, with 4 bases left between them. The sequencing input was sorted CD4+, CD8+, or CD8+CD57+ T cells (not recorded which) from PBMCs. The source of this sequence is a human donor with aplastic anemia. The chain uses TRBV19 and TRBJ1-2, with no clear D. The CDR3 region is CASSIGYGYTF. The CDR3 nucleotides read TGTGCCAGTAGTATTGGGTATGGCTACACCTTC. Based on the CDR3 plus reference TRBV19 and TRBJ1-2, the full variable domain is DGGITQSPKYLFRKEGQNVTLSCEQNLNHDAMYWYRQDPGQGLRLIYYSQIVNDFQKGDIAEGYSVSREKKESFPLTVTSAQKNPTAFYLCASSIGYGYTFGSGTRLTVV.